The 27 T cell receptor beta chains reported below all come from one sample, sequenced in a study of post-analysis software for immune sequencing data. Study-wide results and caveats: Relative to controls, patients had 5 or 6 TRBV segments at higher frequency, with TRBV5-6, TRBV5-1 and TRBV20-1 among these.

For these receptors, no antigen is known. Libraries were made from TCR beta cDNA, and they carried unique molecular identifiers. TCRdb passed the PCR reads through MiXCR, listing each CDR3 protein once. Of almost 700,000 distinct CDR3 sequences in the sample, 59% are singletons; the top ten hold approximately 10%. Sequences were obtained from blood. The receptors originated from a girl aged 2-10 years with multiple sclerosis.

The CDR3 loop is CASSIEAVPGHAANSPLHF. DNA of the CDR3: TGTGCCAGCAGCATAGAAGCTGTCCCAGGTCATGCGGCGAATTCACCCCTCCACTTT. The rearrangement joins TRBV7-9 to TRBJ1-6; D remains ambiguous. Trimming cost V 5 bases and J 7 bases, with 27 bases left between them. The CDR3 runs 19 residues. The germline V gene has CDR1 SEHNR and CDR2 FQNEAQ (reference sequence).

This clonotype was detected only once. The chain couples TRBV12-3 or TRBV12-4 to TRBJ2-7; 10 bases fit TRBD2. The V and J ends lost 5 bases and 0 bases, in that order; junction bases with no gene match: 1. CDR3 length equals 14 residues. The CDR3 nucleotides are TGTGCCAGCAGTACTAGCGGGACCTCCTACGAGCAGTACTTC. Residues: CASSTSGTSYEQYF.

V is TRBV20-1 and J is TRBJ2-7; the D gene is possibly TRBD2 (6 bases). Germline V gene data show CDR1 as DFQATT and CDR2 as SNEGSKA (reference sequence). The V end lost 3 bases, the J end lost 1 base, and 13 bases lay between the germline ends. This CDR3 is built from 14 residues. CDR3 DNA sequence: TGCAGTGCTAGGGGCGGACGGGAGTCCTACGAGCAGTACTTC. Its translation is CSARGGRESYEQYF.

The chain is built from TRBV7-2 and TRBJ2-2; D gene unclear. Germline V gene lookup returns CDR1 SGHTA and CDR2 FQGNSA. V lost 0 bases and J 4 bases, leaving 12 bases between the germline ends. The length of the CDR3 is 16 residues. The CDR3 bases are TGTGCCAGCAGCTTAGCTAGTATCCGCGGCACCGGGGAGCTGTTTTTT. It yields the protein CASSLASIRGTGELFF.

The chain is built from TRBV6-6 and TRBJ2-1, with 7 bases fitting TRBD2. J gave up 6 bases and V 4 bases, and 3 bases lay outside the gene matches. CDR1 and CDR2 (germline): MNHNY, SVGAGI (reference sequence). CDR3 length equals 13 residues. CDR3 amino acids: CASSSGTTNEQFF. In DNA form, the CDR3 reads TGTGCCAGCAGTTCTGGGACTACCAATGAGCAGTTCTTC.

The chain joins TRBV12-3 or TRBV12-4 to TRBJ1-2; 7 bases fit TRBD1. The V and J ends lost 3 bases and 8 bases, in that order; junction bases with no gene match: 6. This CDR3 has 13 amino acids. Here the CDR3 DNA reads TGTGCCAGCAGTTTCACAGGGGAGGGCGGCTACACCTTC. Amino acid sequence: CASSFTGEGGYTF.

The chain combines TRBV21-1 with TRBJ2-5. TRBV21-1 corresponds to a pseudogene. This CDR3 has 16 amino acids. For the CDR3, the DNA is TGTGCCAGCAGCAAAGTAGGCGTGGACCACCAAGAGACCCAGTACTTC. Its protein is CASSKVGVDHQETQYF.

The count of this clonotype is one. The V and J genes are TRBV7-2 and TRBJ2-1; no clear D gene. The germline V gene has CDR1 SGHTA and CDR2 FQGNSA. The CDR3 is 16 residues long. With 6 bases removed from V and 0 bases from J, the gap between germline ends came to 15 bases. CDR3 sequence (DNA): TGTGCCAGCAGTCCCTTGACTTCACTCTCCTACAATGAGCAGTTCTTC. Amino acids: CASSPLTSLSYNEQFF.

This clonotype was counted only a few times. The chain couples TRBV6-5 to TRBJ2-4; the match to TRBD1 covers 9 bases. J lost 9 bases, V lost 5 bases, and 14 bases had no gene match. This CDR3 has 16 residues. Germline V CDR1 and CDR2: MNHEY, SVGAGI. The CDR3 spells CASSPGTGRRNRIQYF. CDR3 in DNA: TGTGCCAGCAGTCCGGGGACAGGGAGGAGGAATCGCATTCAGTACTTC.

V gene TRBV20-1 combines with J gene TRBJ1-5; D is possibly TRBD1 (5 bases). Germline V gives CDR1 DFQATT, CDR2 SNEGSKA (reference sequence). This CDR3 comprises 15 residues. CDR3 residues: CSAPLIGARGQPQHF. DNA of the CDR3: TGCAGCGCTCCCCTGATTGGGGCGCGGGGTCAGCCCCAGCATTTT.

There are a few counts of this clonotype. This chain connects TRBV15 to TRBJ2-1; 9 nucleotides line up with TRBD1. Germline CDR1 is LNHNV and CDR2 is YYDKDF (reference sequence). J was trimmed by 9 bases and V by 0 bases; bases with no gene match: 6. There are 15 residues in the CDR3. The CDR3: CATSRDTGGFSEQFF. CDR3 sequence (DNA): TGTGCCACCAGCAGAGATACAGGGGGCTTTAGTGAGCAGTTCTTC.

This clonotype was picked up a small number of times. The chain recombines TRBV29-1 with TRBJ2-5; TRBD2 is a possible D gene (6 bases). The end of the DNA fits TRBJ2-4 better, so the J call may be wrong. The length of the CDR3 is 12 residues. The germline gives CDR1 SQVTM, CDR2 ANQGSEA. Written as DNA, the CDR3 is TGCAGCGTTGCCGGGGGAGAAAACATTCAGTACTTC. Residues: CSVAGGENIQYF.

This clonotype appeared a few times. The chain uses TRBV29-1 and TRBJ1-2, with 7 bases identical to TRBD1. J was trimmed by 4 bases and V by 5 bases; bases with no gene match: 7. Germline CDR1 SQVTM, CDR2 ANQGSEA. The CDR3 consists of 13 residues. The CDR3 protein is CSVHRGSAYGYTF. The CDR3 DNA reads as TGCAGCGTTCACAGGGGCTCCGCCTATGGCTACACCTTC. Supplemented by reference TRBV29-1 and TRBJ1-2, the full variable domain reads SAVISQKPSRDICQRGTSLTIQCQVDSQVTMMFWYRQQPGQSLTLIATANQGSEATYESGFVIDKFPISRPNLTFSTLTVSNMSPEDSSIYLCSVHRGSAYGYTFGSGTRLTVV.

This clonotype was observed a few times. The genes are TRBV20-1 and TRBJ2-1; 10 bases map to TRBD2. V was pared by 1 base and J by 3 bases, with 6 bases of the junction left unmatched. The CDR3 covers 16 residues. The germline CDR1 and CDR2 sequences are DFQATT and SNEGSKA (reference sequence). CDR3 sequence: CSARGQLAGSYNEQFF. The CDR3 nucleotides are TGCAGTGCTAGAGGTCAACTAGCGGGGAGCTACAATGAGCAGTTCTTC.

This clonotype occurred a few times. The CDR3 here is CAIGGRQGVTDTQYF. The CDR3 region has the DNA TGTGCCATCGGGGGACGACAGGGAGTCACAGATACGCAGTATTTT. The gene calls are TRBV10-3 and TRBJ2-3, with 7 positions matching TRBD1. CDR1 ENHRY and CDR2 SYGVKD come from the germline V gene. This CDR3 is 15 amino acids long. J lost 2 bases, V lost 8 bases, and 10 bases had no gene match.

The rearrangement joins TRBV20-1 to TRBJ2-5, with 7 nucleotides matching TRBD2. The CDR3 has 14 amino acids. Trimming at V came to 5 bases and at J to 2 bases, leaving 8 bases not matched to a gene. CDR1 DFQATT and CDR2 SNEGSKA come from the germline V gene (reference sequence). The CDR3 DNA follows: TGCAGTGCTCAGAGGGGAGGGCCACAAGAGACCCAGTACTTC. Translating gives CSAQRGGPQETQYF.

The J gene is TRBJ2-5, the V gene TRBV6-5; perhaps TRBD2 as D (5 bases). The tail of the sequence fits TRBJ2-7 better, so the J call may be wrong. Looked up from germline, CDR1 is MNHEY and CDR2 is SVGAGI. This CDR3 has 16 residues. The CDR3 protein is CASSYSIGESNYEQYF. CDR3 sequence (DNA): TGTGCCAGCAGTTACTCGATCGGGGAATCCAACTACGAGCAGTACTTC.

This chain connects TRBV20-1 to TRBJ1-2; the D gene is possibly TRBD1 (6 bases). The CDR3 sequence is 13 residues long. Germline lookup yields CDR1 DFQATT and CDR2 SNEGSKA (reference sequence). V lost 3 bases and J 8 bases, leaving 16 bases between the germline ends. CDR3 protein: CSASGGADGGYTF. The CDR3 coding sequence is TGCAGTGCTAGTGGGGGGGCAGATGGGGGCTACACCTTC.

V and J are TRBV11-3 and TRBJ2-1; the match to TRBD2 covers 7 bases. Trimming at V came to 3 bases and at J to 6 bases, leaving 11 bases not matched to a gene. The V gene's germline CDR1 is SGHNT and CDR2 YENEEA. This CDR3 is 16 amino acids long. CDR3 in amino acids: CASSFLGSGESNEQFF. CDR3 coding DNA: TGTGCCAGCAGCTTCCTAGGGAGCGGGGAATCCAATGAGCAGTTCTTC.

There are a few counts of this clonotype. This chain uses TRBV20-1 with TRBJ2-5, with 11 bases aligning to TRBD2. The CDR3 extends over 16 amino acids. V was clipped by 1 base and J by 9 bases; unmatched bases: 13. Germline V gives CDR1 DFQATT, CDR2 SNEGSKA (reference sequence). DNA of the CDR3: TGCAGTGCTAGAGGGGGGACTAGCGGTGCGTCTGTCGCCCAGTACTTC. This sequence encodes CSARGGTSGASVAQYF.

V and J are TRBV20-1 and TRBJ2-5, with D maybe TRBD1 (5 bases). CDR3 length: 14 residues. V was clipped by 5 bases and J by 5 bases, with 18 bases between them. Per the germline V gene, CDR1 is DFQATT and CDR2 is SNEGSKA (reference sequence). CDR3 nucleotides: TGCAGTGCTCAGGGCATGAGGCTCGGGGAGACCCAGTACTTC. Translated, it gives CSAQGMRLGETQYF.

This clonotype was recorded a few times. Here the CDR3 reads CASSSRPGLALGRTKMETQYF. DNA of the CDR3: TGTGCCAGCAGTTCTCGGCCGGGACTAGCCCTGGGGAGGACAAAAATGGAGACCCAGTACTTC. The J gene is TRBJ2-5, the V gene TRBV12-3 or TRBV12-4; TRBD2 matches 9 bases. J gave up 5 bases and V 4 bases, and 26 bases lay outside the gene matches. The CDR3 sequence is 21 residues long.

This CDR3 is CSVVTWGVDTEAFF. CDR3 in DNA: TGCAGCGTGGTGACTTGGGGGGTAGACACTGAAGCTTTCTTT. V is TRBV29-1 and J is TRBJ1-1, with D tentatively TRBD1 (5 bases). This CDR3 is 14 amino acids long. In germline, CDR1 is SQVTM, CDR2 ANQGSEA. V gave up 6 bases and J gave up 3 bases, with 17 bases separating them.

The V and J genes are TRBV5-1 and TRBJ2-5; D not resolved. Trimming stripped 0 bases from V and 4 bases from J, with 7 bases between. Germline V gene sequence: CDR1 SGHRS, CDR2 YFSETQ. CDR3 length equals 13 residues. CDR3 region: CASSLGRSETQYF. The CDR3 DNA sequence: TGCGCCAGCAGCTTGGGGCGGTCAGAGACCCAGTACTTC.

The rearrangement uses TRBV6-5 and TRBJ1-2; D ambiguous. The CDR3 loop spans 14 amino acids. Germline CDR1 reads MNHEY; CDR2 reads SVGAGI. The germline V and J ends were trimmed by 2 bases and 3 bases, with 10 bases remaining between them. The DNA for the CDR3 is TGTGCCAGCAGTTACACTAGTCTCCACTATGGCTACACCTTC. It specifies CASSYTSLHYGYTF.

Worth noting for this clonotype: One junction end does not reproduce the germline sequence, and a read error may be involved. The chain joins TRBV7-2 to TRBJ2-1; D gene unclear. The CDR3 is 11 residues long. Per germline, CDR1 SGHTA and CDR2 FQGNSA. CDR3 sequence reads: CASSLYTEQFF. CDR3 nucleotide sequence: TGTGCCAGCAGCCTTTACACTGAGCAGTTCTTC.

The CDR3 DNA reads TGTGCCAGCAGTGACCTCCCCGACAGGGATCGGTTCTTC. Translated: CASSDLPDRDRFF. The V gene is TRBV6-4, the J gene TRBJ2-1; 7 bases fit TRBD1. CDR3 size: 13 residues. The germline CDR1 and CDR2 sequences are MRHNA and SNTAGT. V dropped 2 bases and J dropped 15; count of bases not matched to a gene: 10.